This T cell receptor beta chain was identified in a study of beta chain features in type 1 diabetes. Expressed TCRB transcripts got sequenced, as all isolated RNA was reverse transcribed. This table comes from immunoSEQ multiplex PCR, and its TCRdb copy is limited to in-frame clones, with some not included. The top ten hold under 0.55% of the sample, which has approximately 170,000 clones, roughly 8% seen once. With respect to this clone: Its antigen remains unknown.

Study-wide findings and caveats: The study found moderately but significantly shorter TCRB CDR3s in all four CD4+ subsets of Type 1 diabetes patients.

Heparinised blood was drawn once per donor, averaging roughly 120 mL. Sorting produced populations that all topped 95% purity. Germline V lookup: CDR1 KGHSH, CDR2 LQKENI. This CDR3 has 13 residues. The V gene end was trimmed by 3 bases and the J gene end by 8 bases; junction bases not matched to a gene: 4. Sequenced sample: central memory CD4+ T cells from blood. The rearrangement joins TRBV18 to TRBJ2-1, with 7 bases identical to TRBD2. This TCR was recovered from a man between 18 and 35 years old with type 1 diabetes. The CDR3 nucleotides read TGTGCCAGCTCACCCGGGACTATCGATGAGCAGTTCTTC. Amino acids: CASSPGTIDEQFF.